Each of the 30 T cell receptor beta chains below was sequenced from the same sample in a study of CD8+CD57+ T cells in acquired aplastic anemia. The use of genomic DNA as template underpinned the TCR beta VDJ and CDR3 profiling. TCRdb reprocessed the reads with MiXCR, giving one entry per CDR3 protein. Of about 130,000 distinct CDR3 sequences listed, 40% to 60% were seen once; the top ten hold 2.5% to 3%. Source material: sorted CD4+, CD8+, or CD8+CD57+ T cells (not recorded which) from PBMCs. The receptors shown here come from a human donor in good health, serving as a control.

This clonotype appeared many times. J is TRBJ1-2 and V is TRBV7-9; D call uncertain. The germline V and J ends were trimmed by 5 bases and 1 base, with 14 bases remaining between them. In germline, CDR1 is SEHNR, CDR2 FQNEAQ (reference sequence). This CDR3 contains 15 residues. CDR3 region: CASSREAESNYGYTF. Here the CDR3 DNA reads TGTGCCAGCAGCCGAGAAGCTGAGAGTAACTATGGCTACACCTTC.

Details on this clonotype: An end of the junction differs from the germline gene, which may be a read error. The J gene is TRBJ2-2, the V gene TRBV2; tentatively, D is TRBD1 or TRBD2 (5 bases each). The CDR3 loop spans 15 amino acids. Per germline, CDR1 SNHLY and CDR2 FYNNEI. CDR3 sequence (DNA): TGTGCCAGCAGTGTCGGGACCTCGGGCGCCGGGGAGCTATTTTTT. It is translated as CASSVGTSGAGELFF.

This clonotype showed up many times. The chain carries TRBV4-1 and TRBJ1-2, with a possible D match to TRBD1 (6 bases). Germline V gives CDR1 MGHRA, CDR2 YSYEKL. V lost 1 base to trimming and J lost 4 bases, with 25 bases between them. This CDR3 region has 19 residues. The CDR3 nucleotides are TGCGCCAGCAGCCAAGTAGTATTGACAGGTTCGGGGATGGGCTATGGCTACACCTTC. This gives the protein CASSQVVLTGSGMGYGYTF.

This clonotype was seen ten or more times. The chain joins TRBV5-1 to TRBJ1-6, with D possibly being TRBD1 (6 bases). The length of the CDR3 is 14 residues. CDR1 and CDR2 from the germline V gene are SGHRS and YFSETQ. With 1 base removed from V and 7 bases from J, the gap between germline ends came to 9 bases. Here the CDR3 reads CASSLKGENSPLHF. Written as DNA, the CDR3 is TGCGCCAGCAGCTTGAAGGGGGAAAATTCACCCCTCCACTTT.

The rearrangement uses TRBV20-1 and TRBJ2-7, with D perhaps matching TRBD2 (5 bases). Germline V gene sequence: CDR1 DFQATT, CDR2 SNEGSKA (reference sequence). Trimming stripped 6 bases from V and 5 bases from J, with 14 bases between. The CDR3 has 12 residues. The CDR3 bases are TGCAGTGCGACTACGGCCCTCAACGAGCAGTACTTC. Translating gives CSATTALNEQYF.

Many counts were recorded for this clonotype. V is TRBV20-1 and J is TRBJ2-1; the match to TRBD2 covers 12 bases. V lost 2 bases and J lost 7; bases outside the gene matches: 9. Germline CDR1 reads DFQATT; CDR2 reads SNEGSKA (reference sequence). The CDR3 extends over 16 amino acids. The CDR3 loop is CSARSLLAGGTNEQFF. CDR3 coding DNA: TGCAGTGCTAGATCGCTACTAGCGGGGGGAACTAATGAGCAGTTCTTC.

The chain has TRBV10-3 and TRBJ1-5; D is perhaps TRBD1 (5 bases). Deletions cut 2 bases from V and 3 bases from J, with 8 bases between. There are 14 residues in the CDR3. Looked up from germline, CDR1 is ENHRY and CDR2 is SYGVKD. In DNA form, the CDR3 reads TGTGCCATCAGTGAGGACAGCCTCAATCAGCCCCAGCATTTT. Amino acids: CAISEDSLNQPQHF.

The sample holds many counts of this clonotype. The chain joins TRBV18 to TRBJ1-6; tentatively, D is TRBD1 (6 bases). Trimming took off 4 bases at V and 10 bases at J, with 14 bases between the two ends. Germline V CDR1 and CDR2: KGHSH, LQKENI. The CDR3 covers 14 residues. CDR3 residues: CASSLTEGVSPLHF. Written as DNA, the CDR3 is TGTGCCAGCTCACTGACAGAGGGGGTCTCACCCCTCCACTTT.

The V call is TRBV7-7, the J call TRBJ2-7; 8 bases match TRBD1. The CDR3 covers 16 residues. J gave up 3 bases and V 0 bases, and 7 bases lay outside the gene matches. Germline values: CDR1 SSHAT, CDR2 FNYEAQ (reference sequence). CDR3 protein: CASSLAGTGCVYEQYF. Here the CDR3 DNA reads TGTGCCAGCAGCTTAGCCGGGACAGGTTGTGTCTACGAGCAGTACTTC. Looking up the rest from reference TRBV7-7 and TRBJ2-7 gives the full variable domain: GAGVSQSPRYKVTKRGQDVTLRCDPISSHATLYWYQQALGQGPEFLTYFNYEAQPDKSGLPSDRFSAERPEGSISTLTIQRTEQRDSAMYRCASSLAGTGCVYEQYFGPGTRLTVT.

V is TRBV15 and J is TRBJ2-7; D may be TRBD1 or TRBD2 (5 bases each). Trimming took 3 bases from V and 1 from J, leaving 13 bases between them. This CDR3 is 15 amino acids long. Germline V gene data show CDR1 as LNHNV and CDR2 as YYDKDF (reference sequence). As DNA, the CDR3 is TGTGCCACCAGCAGTTACGGGGCAGCTTCCTACGAGCAGTACTTC. It encodes CATSSYGAASYEQYF. The complete variable domain, with remaining parts taken from reference TRBV15 and TRBJ2-7, reads DAMVIQNPRYQVTQFGKPVTLSCSQTLNHNVMYWYQQKSSQAPKLLFHYYDKDFNNEADTPDNFQSRRPNTSFCFLDIRSPGLGDTAMYLCATSSYGAASYEQYFGPGTRLTVT.

This chain joins TRBV6-2 or TRBV6-3 and TRBJ1-2, with 7 bases that match TRBD1. CDR3 length equals 12 residues. CDR1 is MNHEY, CDR2 SVGEGT, per germline. V gave up 4 bases and J gave up 7 bases; unmatched junction bases: 3. CDR3 coding DNA: TGTGCCAGCAGTTGGGAGGGGGCTGGCTACACCTTC. It encodes CASSWEGAGYTF.

This clonotype appeared many times. V is TRBV5-4 and J is TRBJ2-7; 7 positions agree with TRBD1. Germline CDR1 SGHNT, CDR2 YYREEE (reference sequence). The CDR3 runs to 14 residues. V lost 4 bases and J lost 3; bases outside the gene matches: 7. CDR3 nucleotides: TGTGCCAGCAGCCCGCCGGGACAGTTCTACGAGCAGTACTTC. Its protein product is CASSPPGQFYEQYF. Filled out from reference TRBV5-4 and TRBJ2-7, the complete variable domain reads ETGVTQSPTHLIKTRGQQVTLRCSSQSGHNTVSWYQQALGQGPQFIFQYYREEENGRGNFPPRFSGLQFPNYSSELNVNALELDDSALYLCASSPPGQFYEQYFGPGTRLTVT.

The chain recombines TRBV2 with TRBJ1-2; TRBD1 agrees at 8 bases. The V segment lost 8 bases and the J segment 8 bases; nucleotides outside the gene matches: 7. Germline CDR1 is SNHLY and CDR2 is FYNNEI. CDR3 length equals 12 residues. CDR3 sequence reads: CASVGQGRGYTF. In DNA, the CDR3 is TGTGCCAGCGTAGGACAGGGAAGGGGCTACACCTTC.

This chain links TRBV10-3 with TRBJ1-4; 8 bases match TRBD1. The V and J ends lost 6 bases and 6 bases, in that order; junction bases with no gene match: 9. CDR1 and CDR2 from the germline V gene are ENHRY and SYGVKD. This CDR3 is 15 amino acids long. The CDR3 sequence is CAIRPGQASDEKLFF. The DNA of the CDR3 is TGTGCCATCAGACCGGGACAGGCTTCCGATGAAAAACTGTTTTTT.

The chain joins TRBV19 to TRBJ2-1, with TRBD2 matching over 7 bases. With V trimmed by 3 bases and J by 8 bases, 13 bases remained unmatched. Germline-derived CDR1 and CDR2 are LNHDA and SQIVND (reference sequence). The CDR3 spans 16 residues. CDR3 protein: CASSIAAGEGRDEQFF. In DNA, the CDR3 is TGTGCCAGTAGTATTGCGGCGGGGGAGGGTAGGGATGAGCAGTTCTTC.

CDR3 DNA sequence: TGCAGTGCTGCAGGGGGTCTCTCCTACGAGCAGTACTTC. It yields the protein CSAAGGLSYEQYF. The V and J genes are TRBV20-1 and TRBJ2-7; 7 bases are shared with TRBD1. The V and J ends lost 5 bases and 0 bases, in that order; junction bases with no gene match: 4. CDR1 DFQATT and CDR2 SNEGSKA come from the germline V gene (reference sequence). The CDR3 extends over 13 amino acids.

The chain couples TRBV15 to TRBJ1-1; no reliable D call. V lost 0 bases and J 4 bases, leaving 6 bases between the germline ends. CDR3 length: 13 amino acids. Germline V gene sequence: CDR1 LNHNV, CDR2 YYDKDF (reference sequence). The CDR3 sequence is CATSRDFSTEAFF. The CDR3 nucleotides are TGTGCCACCAGCAGAGATTTTAGCACTGAAGCTTTCTTT.

This clonotype was picked up many times. V gene TRBV12-3 or TRBV12-4 combines with J gene TRBJ1-1; D may be TRBD1 (6 bases). With 1 base removed from V and 0 bases from J, the gap between germline ends came to 12 bases. The CDR3 is 16 amino acids. CDR3 bases: TGTGCCAGCAGTTTAGTCCAGGGGAGCATGAACACTGAAGCTTTCTTT. Amino acid sequence: CASSLVQGSMNTEAFF.

To note about this clonotype: At one boundary the junction diverges from the germline segment, which might be a read error. The chain has TRBV3-1 and TRBJ1-2, with D uncertain. This CDR3 region has 14 residues. CDR1 and CDR2 from the germline V gene are LGHDT and YNNKEL (reference sequence). The DNA of the CDR3 is TGTGCCAGCAGCCAAGATAGGGTTTCTTTAGGCTACGCCTTC. This codes for CASSQDRVSLGYAF.

The chain employs TRBV12-3 or TRBV12-4 and TRBJ1-5, with a tentative D call TRBD1 (5 bases). The V end was cut by 6 bases, the J end by 4 bases, with 10 bases between. This CDR3 has 13 amino acids. The CDR3 protein is CASRLTVNQPQHF. CDR3 in DNA: TGTGCCAGCAGGCTGACAGTAAATCAGCCCCAGCATTTT.

The chain carries TRBV18 and TRBJ1-1, with TRBD1 as a possible D gene (6 bases). The V end lost 2 bases, the J end lost 1 base, and 8 bases lay between the germline ends. Germline assignment: CDR1 KGHSH and CDR2 LQKENI. The CDR3 covers 14 residues. The CDR3: CASSPRGENTEAFF. The CDR3 nucleotides are TGTGCCAGCTCACCAAGGGGGGAGAACACTGAAGCTTTCTTT.

This clonotype was recorded many times. V usage is TRBV3-1 and J usage is TRBJ2-2; 8 nucleotides line up with TRBD1. V lost 5 bases and J lost 5; bases outside the gene matches: 10. Germline assignment: CDR1 LGHDT and CDR2 YNNKEL (reference sequence). The CDR3 extends over 16 amino acids. CDR3 amino acids: CASSSGQGVGTGELFF. The CDR3 region has the DNA TGTGCCAGCAGCAGTGGACAGGGCGTAGGGACCGGGGAGCTGTTTTTT.

V and J are TRBV20-1 and TRBJ1-1, with 7 bases that match TRBD1. The CDR3 extends over 11 amino acids. Germline V CDR1 and CDR2: DFQATT, SNEGSKA (reference sequence). J was trimmed by 11 bases and V by 3 bases; bases with no gene match: 6. The CDR3 DNA is TGCAGTGCTAGGCCGGGACAGAAGGCTTTCTTT. It is translated as CSARPGQKAFF.

CDR3 amino acids: CASSFGTSGGANEQYF. In DNA form, the CDR3 reads TGTGCCAGCAGCTTTGGGACTAGCGGGGGGGCCAACGAGCAGTACTTC. The rearrangement uses TRBV11-2 and TRBJ2-7; 16 nucleotides match TRBD2. Germline assignment: CDR1 SGHAT and CDR2 FQNNGV. CDR3 length: 16 residues. J was trimmed by 5 bases and V by 3 bases; bases with no gene match: 4. Variable domain in full (rest from reference TRBV11-2 and TRBJ2-7): EAGVAQSPRYKIIEKRQSVAFWCNPISGHATLYWYQQILGQGPKLLIQFQNNGVVDDSQLPKDRFSAERLKGVDSTLKIQPAKLEDSAVYLCASSFGTSGGANEQYFGPGTRLTVT.

Many counts were recorded for this clonotype. The V gene is TRBV30, the J gene TRBJ1-2; TRBD1 is a possible D gene (5 bases). Germline CDR1 and CDR2: GTSNPN and SVGIG (reference sequence). Trimming left V 0 bases short and J 8 bases short, with 16 bases between. The length of the CDR3 is 14 residues. The CDR3 DNA reads as TGTGCCTGGAGTGTCGGGGGGGAAAATCGCGGCTACACCTTC. It specifies CAWSVGGENRGYTF.

V and J are TRBV24-1 and TRBJ2-1; 8 bases fit TRBD2. The germline gives CDR1 KGHDR, CDR2 SFDVKD. CDR3 length equals 15 residues. V was clipped by 2 bases and J by 6 bases; unmatched bases: 5. The CDR3 DNA follows: TGTGCCACCAGTGATTCGGTAGCGGGGCTCAATGAGCAGTTCTTC. It codes for CATSDSVAGLNEQFF.

The V call is TRBV25-1, the J call TRBJ1-6; weak D call: TRBD1 (5 bases). Trimming took off 1 base at V and 7 bases at J, with 8 bases between the two ends. Germline loops: CDR1 MGHDK, CDR2 SYGVNS. The CDR3 consists of 14 residues. As DNA, the CDR3 is TGTGCCAGCAGTGAATTGGGGGTAAATTCACCCCTCCACTTT. It yields the protein CASSELGVNSPLHF.

The chain links TRBV7-6 to TRBJ1-5, with D unresolved. CDR1 is SGHVS and CDR2 is FNYEAQ in the germline V gene. The CDR3 loop spans 13 amino acids. The V gene lost 5 bases and the J gene lost 2 bases, with 7 bases spanning the gap. The CDR3: CASSPSGNQPQHF. The DNA for the CDR3 is TGTGCCAGCAGCCCCTCTGGCAATCAGCCCCAGCATTTT.

The V gene is TRBV19, the J gene TRBJ1-6, with D hard to call. This CDR3 is built from 14 residues. Germline-derived CDR1 and CDR2 are LNHDA and SQIVND (reference sequence). Trimming cost V 3 bases and J 5 bases, with 8 bases left between them. CDR3 bases: TGTGCCAGTAGTATCGACCCTGATAATTCACCCCTCCACTTT. This encodes CASSIDPDNSPLHF.

The chain couples TRBV19 to TRBJ2-1; D ambiguous. The CDR3 consists of 11 residues. V shed 4 bases and J shed 10 bases, with 8 bases lying between them. Germline CDR1 reads LNHDA; CDR2 reads SQIVND (reference sequence). CDR3 in amino acids: CASSNAYEQFF. The DNA for the CDR3 is TGTGCCAGTAGTAATGCCTACGAGCAGTTCTTC.